This TCR beta chain was observed in a study of human T cells and chemical hapten exposure. Sample time point: patch test 1, 2 weeks after DPC sensitization. Treatment here: therapeutic diphenylcyclopropenone sensitization with weekly scalp DPC. One entry per CDR3 protein results from TCRdb running MiXCR on the RACE reads. In the table there are roughly 82,000 distinct CDR3 sequences, 10% to 15% of which are singletons. This CDR3 spans 14 amino acids. Trimming removed 3 bases from V and 4 bases from J, with 13 bases in between. Germline-derived CDR1 and CDR2 are SGHRS and YFSETQ. This receptor was taken from a woman aged 60-75 years with alopecia areata. Some clones in this sample may be carry-over from other donors' samples. The sample in question was whole blood, obtained in connection with sensitization to the hapten diphenylcyclopropenone (DPC). The chain couples TRBV5-1 to TRBJ1-1; maybe TRBD1 (5 bases). The CDR3 protein is CASSSQVGGTEAFF. The CDR3 coding sequence is TGCGCCAGCAGCTCACAGGTGGGGGGCACTGAAGCTTTCTTT.